Listed here are 4 T cell receptor beta chains from one sample, sequenced in a study of blood T cells in healthy people across ages. A second PCR, run for roughly 6 to 11 cycles, used a sample-barcoded 5' primer plus a J-beta primer mix. TCRdb reprocessed the 5' RACE reads with MiXCR, giving one entry per CDR3 protein. Counted here are about 1.5 million distinct CDR3 sequences, approximately 43% occurring once; the ten biggest clones make up 4%. The sequencing input was blood. All receptors come from a woman aged 18-35 years in good health.

V gene TRBV4-2 combines with J gene TRBJ2-7, with a possible D match to TRBD1 (6 bases). Germline V gene lookup returns CDR1 LGHNA and CDR2 YNFKEQ. V lost 8 bases and J lost 5, with 19 bases in between. This CDR3 has 14 residues. CDR3 DNA: TGTGCCAGCGTCTATGAACCAGGGGACAACGAGCAGTACTTC. This encodes CASVYEPGDNEQYF.

In this sample, this clonotype turned up once. In DNA, the CDR3 is TGCAGCTCAATCTCAGGTGAAAAACTGTTTTTT. It codes for CSSISGEKLFF. The chain links TRBV29-1 to TRBJ1-4; no clear D gene. The CDR3 has 11 residues. From germline, CDR1 is SQVTM and CDR2 ANQGSEA. Trimming took 8 bases from V and 7 from J, leaving 11 bases between them.

This clonotype was observed at least ten times. The chain recombines TRBV28 with TRBJ2-4; TRBD1 aligns across 7 bases. Germline CDR1 MDHEN, CDR2 SYDVKM. The CDR3 totals 14 residues. J was trimmed by 7 bases and V by 1 base; bases with no gene match: 4. The CDR3 DNA reads as TGTGCCAGCAGTTTATTAGGGGGCGGGAACATTCAGTACTTC. Encoded protein: CASSLLGGGNIQYF.

Regarding this clonotype: The junction differs from germline at one of its ends, possibly a read error. CDR3 region: CASRRGASGGYNEQFF. The CDR3 DNA follows: TGTGCCAGCAGGAGGGGGGCTAGCGGGGGCTACAATGAACAGTTCTTC. The gene calls are TRBV2 and TRBJ2-1, with 10 bases lining up with TRBD2. Germline loops: CDR1 SNHLY, CDR2 FYNNEI. The CDR3 is 16 amino acids.